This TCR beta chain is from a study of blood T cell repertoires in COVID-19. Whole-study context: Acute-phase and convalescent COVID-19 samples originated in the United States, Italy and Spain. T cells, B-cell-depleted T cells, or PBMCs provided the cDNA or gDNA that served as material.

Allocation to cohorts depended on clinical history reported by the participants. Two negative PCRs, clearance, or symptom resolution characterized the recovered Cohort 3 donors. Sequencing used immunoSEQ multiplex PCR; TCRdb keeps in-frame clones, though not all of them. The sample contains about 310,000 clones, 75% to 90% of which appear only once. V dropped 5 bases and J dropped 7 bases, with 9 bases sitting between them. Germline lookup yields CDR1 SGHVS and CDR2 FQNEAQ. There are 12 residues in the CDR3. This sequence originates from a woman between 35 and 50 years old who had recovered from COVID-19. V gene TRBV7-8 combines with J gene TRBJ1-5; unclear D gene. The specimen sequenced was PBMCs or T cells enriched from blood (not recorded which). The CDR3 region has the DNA TGTGCCAGCAGCCTATACACGCAGCCCCAGCATTTT. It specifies CASSLYTQPQHF.